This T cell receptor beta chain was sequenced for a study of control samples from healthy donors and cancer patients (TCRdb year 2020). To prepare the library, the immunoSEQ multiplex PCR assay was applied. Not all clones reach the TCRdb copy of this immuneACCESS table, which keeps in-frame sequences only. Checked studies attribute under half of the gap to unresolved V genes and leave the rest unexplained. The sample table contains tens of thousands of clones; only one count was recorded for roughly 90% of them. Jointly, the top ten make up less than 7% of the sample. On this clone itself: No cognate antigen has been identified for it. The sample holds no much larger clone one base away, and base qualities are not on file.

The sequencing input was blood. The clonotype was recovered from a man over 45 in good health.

The DNA is TGTGCCAGTAGTATAGAAGGGGGGTTATGGGCTAGCAATCAGCCCCAGCATTTT. It specifies CASSIEGGLWASNQPQHF. The chain uses TRBV19 and TRBJ1-5; the D segment could be TRBD1, given 6 matching bases. The trim is 0 bases for V and 0 bases for J, with a gap of 15 bases between the germline ends. From cysteine to phenylalanine, the CDR3 is 18 amino acids long. Only the CDR3 region is kept as DNA, spanning 54 bases read in frame from base 1. The germline V gene (reference sequence) gives CDR1 as LNHDA and CDR2 as SQIVND.